A selection of T cell receptor beta chains follows, all from one sample in a study of shared clonotypes between healthy human individuals. The protocol was immunoSEQ multiplex PCR, while the TCRdb copy is restricted to in-frame clones and leaves out a portion. The top ten hold 0.36% of the sample, which has roughly 1,500,000 clones, just under 99% seen once. The sample comprised naive CD4+ T cells sorted from blood. The receptor set was obtained from a man aged 25 to 40 in good health. CDR3s include the opening cysteine and the closing phenylalanine or tryptophan. D genes are given only for firm matches. Clone size, where shown, is once, few, many, or a class for clones that have expanded.

D: .
V: TRBV6-6
size: .
J: TRBJ1-1
CDR3: CASSYSISVTEAFF
DNA: TGTGCCAGCAGTTACTCGATTTCAGTGACTGAAGCTTTCTTT

D: .
V: TRBV9
size: .
J: TRBJ2-7
CDR3: CASSVAGAGPDRYEQYF
DNA: TGTGCCAGCAGCGTAGCCGGGGCAGGCCCTGATCGTTACGAGCAGTACTTC

D: TRBD1
V: TRBV5-1
size: .
J: TRBJ2-2
CDR3: CASRNQGAGGELFF
DNA: TGCGCCAGCCGGAACCAGGGGGCAGGCGGGGAGCTGTTTTTT

D: .
V: TRBV10-3
size: .
J: TRBJ2-7
CDR3: CAIREERSSYEQYF
DNA: TGTGCCATTAGGGAGGAGAGGAGCTCCTACGAGCAGTACTTC

D: TRBD1
V: TRBV11-2
size: once
J: TRBJ1-1
CDR3: CASSLVNRGAEAFF
DNA: TGTGCCAGCAGCTTAGTAAACAGGGGCGCTGAAGCTTTCTTT

D: TRBD1
V: TRBV29-1
size: once
J: TRBJ1-2
CDR3: CSDLQGGYGYTF
DNA: TGCAGCGACCTTCAGGGGGGTTATGGCTACACCTTC

D: TRBD2
V: TRBV6-5
size: .
J: TRBJ2-2
CDR3: CASRGDTGELFF
DNA: TGTGCCAGCCGGGGGGACACCGGGGAGCTGTTTTTT

D: .
V: TRBV7-8
size: once
J: TRBJ1-1
CDR3: CASSLDPPMVIF
DNA: TGTGCCAGCAGCTTAGATCCCCCGATGGTGATCTTT

D: .
V: TRBV7-2
size: .
J: TRBJ1-1
CDR3: CASSLPMGTEAFF
DNA: TGTGCCAGCAGCTTACCTATGGGCACTGAAGCTTTCTTT

D: .
V: TRBV6-1
size: .
J: TRBJ1-5
CDR3: CASSRDNQPQHF
DNA: TGTGCCAGCAGTCGGGATAATCAGCCCCAGCATTTT

D: .
V: TRBV28
size: .
J: TRBJ2-7
CDR3: CATSDGYEQYF
DNA: TGTGCCACCTCCGACGGCTACGAGCAGTACTTC

D: TRBD2
V: TRBV19
size: .
J: TRBJ2-3
CDR3: CASSTQPGLADTQYF
DNA: TGTGCCAGTAGTACCCAGCCGGGACTAGCCGATACGCAGTATTTT

D: .
V: TRBV4-2
size: .
J: TRBJ2-1
CDR3: CASSQVSGGADNEQFF
DNA: TGTGCCAGCAGCCAAGTTTCCGGGGGAGCCGACAATGAGCAGTTCTTC

D: .
V: TRBV2
size: .
J: TRBJ2-7
CDR3: CASSDFRGSYEQYF
DNA: TGTGCCAGCAGTGATTTTCGGGGGTCCTACGAGCAGTACTTC

D: .
V: TRBV11-2
size: .
J: TRBJ2-2
CDR3: CASISVGPDTGELFF
DNA: TGTGCCAGCATTTCCGTAGGGCCGGACACCGGGGAGCTGTTTTTT

D: TRBD1
V: TRBV5-1
size: .
J: TRBJ1-5
CDR3: CASSYTGVSNQPQHF
DNA: TGCGCCAGCAGCTATACAGGGGTGAGCAATCAGCCCCAGCATTTT

D: TRBD1
V: TRBV19
size: .
J: TRBJ2-7
CDR3: CASSKGQVHYEQYF
DNA: TGTGCCAGTAGTAAGGGACAGGTCCACTACGAGCAGTACTTC

D: .
V: TRBV15
size: .
J: TRBJ2-3
CDR3: CATSGPGSADTQYF
DNA: TGTGCCACCAGCGGGCCGGGATCGGCAGATACGCAGTATTTT

D: .
V: TRBV11-3
size: once
J: TRBJ2-1
CDR3: CASSFSNGPYNEQFF
DNA: TGTGCCAGCAGCTTTAGTAACGGGCCCTACAATGAGCAGTTCTTC

D: TRBD1
V: TRBV7-9
size: .
J: TRBJ2-7
CDR3: CASSLNRDSYEQYF
DNA: TGTGCCAGCAGCTTAAACCGGGACAGCTACGAGCAGTACTTC

D: TRBD1
V: TRBV6-5
size: once
J: TRBJ1-3
CDR3: CASSPGGSGNTIYF
DNA: TGTGCCAGCAGTCCAGGGGGCAGTGGAAACACCATATATTTT

D: .
V: TRBV25-1
size: .
J: TRBJ1-2
CDR3: CASSDYGAYGYTF
DNA: TGTGCCAGCAGTGACTATGGGGCCTATGGCTACACCTTC

D: TRBD1
V: TRBV6-5
size: .
J: TRBJ1-5
CDR3: CASSYSTGANQPQHF
DNA: TGTGCCAGCAGTTACTCGACAGGGGCCAATCAGCCCCAGCATTTT

D: TRBD1
V: TRBV25-1
size: once
J: TRBJ2-2
CDR3: CASRGQEPAGELFF
DNA: TGTGCCAGCAGAGGACAGGAGCCTGCCGGGGAGCTGTTTTTT

D: TRBD1
V: TRBV19
size: .
J: TRBJ1-2
CDR3: CASSLNRGRGYGYTF
DNA: TGTGCCAGTAGTTTAAACAGGGGGCGCGGCTATGGCTACACCTTC

D: .
V: TRBV2
size: .
J: TRBJ2-7
CDR3: CASRLPGANEQYF
DNA: TGTGCCAGCAGATTGCCTGGAGCCAACGAGCAGTACTTC

D: TRBD1
V: TRBV9
size: .
J: TRBJ2-2
CDR3: CASSFTGVTGELFF
DNA: TGTGCCAGCAGCTTCACAGGGGTCACCGGGGAGCTGTTTTTT

D: .
V: TRBV6-5
size: few
J: TRBJ2-7
CDR3: CASSRVAHEQYF
DNA: TGTGCCAGTAGCAGGGTAGCCCACGAGCAGTACTTC

D: TRBD2
V: TRBV5-4
size: .
J: TRBJ2-7
CDR3: CASSGTGTSGRSFPYEQYF
DNA: TGTGCCAGCAGCGGGACCGGGACTAGCGGGAGGTCTTTCCCCTACGAGCAGTACTTC

D: TRBD1
V: TRBV5-6
size: .
J: TRBJ1-4
CDR3: CASSLGTGGIFF
DNA: TGTGCCAGCAGCTTGGGGACAGGGGGCATCTTCTTT

D: TRBD2
V: TRBV4-2
size: .
J: TRBJ2-6
CDR3: CASSQAFSPSGRASGANVLTF
DNA: TGTGCCAGCAGCCAGGCCTTCAGCCCGAGCGGGAGGGCCTCTGGGGCCAACGTCCTGACTTTC

D: .
V: TRBV5-4
size: .
J: TRBJ2-1
CDR3: CASSLGGGKTLNEQFF
DNA: TGTGCCAGCAGCTTGGGGGGCGGGAAAACCCTCAATGAGCAGTTCTTC

D: TRBD2
V: TRBV9
size: .
J: TRBJ2-2
CDR3: CASSPRIGQREGQSGELFF
DNA: TGTGCCAGCAGCCCCAGAATCGGCCAGCGGGAGGGCCAATCCGGGGAGCTGTTTTTT

D: .
V: TRBV7-9
size: .
J: TRBJ2-1
CDR3: CASSPYNEQFF
DNA: TGTGCCAGCAGCCCATACAATGAGCAGTTCTTC

D: .
V: TRBV18
size: .
J: TRBJ1-2
CDR3: CASTQRGVAYGYTF
DNA: TGTGCCAGCACCCAAAGGGGAGTCGCCTATGGCTACACCTTC

D: .
V: TRBV7-2
size: .
J: TRBJ2-1
CDR3: CASSLELLYNEQFF
DNA: TGTGCCAGCAGCTTAGAGCTCCTCTACAATGAGCAGTTCTTC

D: TRBD1
V: TRBV7-6
size: .
J: TRBJ2-7
CDR3: CASSPWTGDEQYF
DNA: TGTGCCAGCAGCCCCTGGACAGGGGACGAGCAGTACTTC

D: TRBD1
V: TRBV10-2
size: .
J: TRBJ2-5
CDR3: CASNTGGSSQYF
DNA: TGCGCCAGCAATACAGGGGGGAGCAGCCAGTACTTC

D: .
V: TRBV2
size: .
J: TRBJ1-3
CDR3: CASSALGQPGGNTIYF
DNA: TGTGCCAGCAGTGCCCTCGGACAGCCGGGAGGAAACACCATATATTTT

D: .
V: TRBV28
size: .
J: TRBJ1-2
CDR3: CASSLLRHYGYTF
DNA: TGTGCCAGCAGTTTACTCCGGCACTATGGCTACACCTTC

D: TRBD1
V: TRBV18
size: .
J: TRBJ2-3
CDR3: CASSPLGQGYTDTQYF
DNA: TGTGCCAGCTCACCACTGGGACAGGGTTACACAGATACGCAGTATTTT

D: TRBD1
V: TRBV5-5
size: .
J: TRBJ1-1
CDR3: CASSFESGGSPGTGAFF
DNA: TGTGCCAGCAGCTTTGAGTCAGGGGGCAGCCCGGGGACCGGGGCTTTCTTT

D: TRBD1
V: TRBV2
size: .
J: TRBJ1-2
CDR3: CASRRIDRDLYGYTF
DNA: TGTGCCAGCAGGCGGATAGACAGGGACCTCTATGGCTACACCTTC

D: .
V: TRBV28
size: .
J: TRBJ1-2
CDR3: CASSPPDTPNYGYTF
DNA: TGTGCCAGCAGTCCCCCGGACACACCTAACTATGGCTACACCTTC

D: .
V: TRBV5-1
size: .
J: TRBJ2-5
CDR3: CASTTLPGDQETQYF
DNA: TGCGCCAGTACTACCCTTCCTGGCGACCAAGAGACCCAGTACTTC

D: .
V: TRBV6-6
size: .
J: TRBJ2-1
CDR3: CASSSHGNEQFF
DNA: TGTGCCAGCAGTTCCCATGGGAATGAGCAGTTCTTC

D: .
V: TRBV12-2
size: .
J: TRBJ1-5
CDR3: CASRLGRRGQGIRPQHF
DNA: TGTGCAAGTCGCTTAGGTAGAAGAGGACAGGGAATTCGGCCCCAGCATTTT

D: TRBD1
V: TRBV28
size: .
J: TRBJ2-5
CDR3: CASSLSGDRGLRETQYF
DNA: TGTGCCAGCAGTTTGTCCGGGGACAGGGGGCTACGAGAGACCCAGTACTTC

D: TRBD2
V: TRBV19
size: .
J: TRBJ2-1
CDR3: CASSPWGSGNEQFF
DNA: TGTGCCAGTAGCCCTTGGGGTAGCGGGAATGAGCAGTTCTTC

D: TRBD2
V: TRBV7-2
size: once
J: TRBJ2-1
CDR3: CASSLTSGSWDEQFF
DNA: TGTGCCAGCAGCCTCACTAGCGGGAGTTGGGATGAGCAGTTCTTC

D: .
V: TRBV7-9
size: .
J: TRBJ2-7
CDR3: CASSSNDIYEQYF
DNA: TGTGCCAGCAGCTCAAACGATATCTACGAGCAGTACTTC

D: TRBD2
V: TRBV15
size: .
J: TRBJ2-1
CDR3: CATSKVVAGHNEQFF
DNA: TGTGCCACCAGCAAGGTGGTAGCGGGGCACAATGAGCAGTTCTTC

D: TRBD1
V: TRBV6-1
size: .
J: TRBJ1-4
CDR3: CASSQQGLNEKLFF
DNA: TGTGCCAGCAGTCAACAGGGGCTTAATGAAAAACTGTTTTTT

D: TRBD1
V: TRBV5-1
size: .
J: TRBJ2-7
CDR3: CASRADRGRSYEQYF
DNA: TGCGCCAGCAGGGCGGACAGGGGGCGGTCCTACGAGCAGTACTTC

D: TRBD1
V: TRBV6-5
size: .
J: TRBJ2-2
CDR3: CASVGGGTGELFF
DNA: TGTGCCAGCGTAGGGGGCGGTACCGGGGAGCTGTTTTTT

D: TRBD2
V: TRBV2
size: .
J: TRBJ2-1
CDR3: CASSGLAGGPLEQFF
DNA: TGTGCCAGCAGTGGACTAGCGGGAGGGCCTCTTGAGCAGTTCTTC

D: .
V: TRBV4-3
size: .
J: TRBJ2-5
CDR3: CASSQDLSQETQYF
DNA: TGCGCCAGCAGCCAAGATCTCAGCCAAGAGACCCAGTACTTC

D: TRBD2
V: TRBV6-1
size: .
J: TRBJ2-5
CDR3: CASSENPSGRTGETQYF
DNA: TGTGCCAGCAGTGAAAACCCTAGCGGGAGAACTGGAGAGACCCAGTACTTC

D: TRBD1
V: TRBV7-8
size: .
J: TRBJ2-5
CDR3: CASSFSPPDRGKTQYF
DNA: TGTGCCAGCAGCTTTAGTCCCCCGGACAGGGGAAAGACCCAGTACTTC